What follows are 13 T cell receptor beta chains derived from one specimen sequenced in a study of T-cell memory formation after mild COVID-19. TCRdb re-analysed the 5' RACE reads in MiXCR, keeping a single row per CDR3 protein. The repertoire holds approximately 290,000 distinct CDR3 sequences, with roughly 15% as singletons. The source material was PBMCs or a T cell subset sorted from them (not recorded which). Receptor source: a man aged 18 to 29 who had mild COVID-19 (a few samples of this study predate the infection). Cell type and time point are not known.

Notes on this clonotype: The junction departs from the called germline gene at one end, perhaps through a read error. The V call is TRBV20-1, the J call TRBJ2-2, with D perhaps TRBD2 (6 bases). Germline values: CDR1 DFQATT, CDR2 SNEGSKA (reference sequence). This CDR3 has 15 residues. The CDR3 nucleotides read TGCAGTGATAGATGGTCGGAAGGGGAGGCCGGGGAGCTGTTTTTT. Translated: CSDRWSEGEAGELFF.

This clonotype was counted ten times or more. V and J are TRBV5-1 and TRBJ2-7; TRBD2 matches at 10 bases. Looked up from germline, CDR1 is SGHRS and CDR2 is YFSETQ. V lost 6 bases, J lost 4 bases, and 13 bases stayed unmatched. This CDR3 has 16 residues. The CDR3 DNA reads TGCGCCAGCAATACGGGGAAAGCGGGGGGGCCTTACGAGCAGTACTTC. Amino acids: CASNTGKAGGPYEQYF.

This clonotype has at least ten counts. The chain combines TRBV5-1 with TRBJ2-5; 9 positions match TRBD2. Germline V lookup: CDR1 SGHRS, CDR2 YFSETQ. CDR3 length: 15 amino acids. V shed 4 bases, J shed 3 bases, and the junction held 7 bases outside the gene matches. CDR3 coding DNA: TGCGCCAGCAGCCCCCCCGTAGCGGGGGAAGAGACCCAGTACTTC. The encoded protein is CASSPPVAGEETQYF.

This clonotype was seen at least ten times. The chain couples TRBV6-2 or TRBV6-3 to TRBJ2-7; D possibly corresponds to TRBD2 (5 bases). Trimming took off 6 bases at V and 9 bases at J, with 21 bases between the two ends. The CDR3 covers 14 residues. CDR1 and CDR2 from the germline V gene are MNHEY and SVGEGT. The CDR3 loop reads CASSLRTGLTAQYF. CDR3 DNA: TGTGCCAGCAGCCTACGGACCGGACTGACGGCGCAGTACTTC.

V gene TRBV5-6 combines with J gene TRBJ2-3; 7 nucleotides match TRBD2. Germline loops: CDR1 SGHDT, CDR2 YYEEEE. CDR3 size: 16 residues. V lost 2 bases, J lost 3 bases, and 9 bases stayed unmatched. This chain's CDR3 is CASSFRVAGDTDTQYF. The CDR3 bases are TGTGCCAGCAGCTTCCGAGTCGCGGGGGATACAGATACGCAGTATTTT.

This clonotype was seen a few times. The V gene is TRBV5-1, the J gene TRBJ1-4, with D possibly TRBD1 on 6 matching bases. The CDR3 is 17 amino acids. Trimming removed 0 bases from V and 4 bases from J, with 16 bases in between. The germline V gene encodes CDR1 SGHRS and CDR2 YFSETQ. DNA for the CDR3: TGCGCCAGCAGCTTGGGGTTCGGACAGATCCTTAATGAAAAACTGTTTTTT. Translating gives CASSLGFGQILNEKLFF.

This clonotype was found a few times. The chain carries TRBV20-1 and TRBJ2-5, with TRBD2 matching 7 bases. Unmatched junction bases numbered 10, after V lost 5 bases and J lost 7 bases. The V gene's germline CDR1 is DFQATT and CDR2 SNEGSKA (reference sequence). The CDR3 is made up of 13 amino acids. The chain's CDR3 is CSAASGVGPTQYF. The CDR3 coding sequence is TGCAGTGCTGCCAGCGGGGTGGGTCCGACCCAGTACTTC.

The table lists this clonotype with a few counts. CDR3 sequence (DNA): TGTGCCTGGAACCCAAATGTGGGGGACACTGAAGCTTTCTTT. Translation gives CAWNPNVGDTEAFF. The chain is built from TRBV30 and TRBJ1-1; weak D call: TRBD1 (5 bases). V dropped 4 bases and J dropped 3 bases, with 15 bases sitting between them. Germline V gene data show CDR1 as GTSNPN and CDR2 as SVGIG (reference sequence). This CDR3 is 14 amino acids long.

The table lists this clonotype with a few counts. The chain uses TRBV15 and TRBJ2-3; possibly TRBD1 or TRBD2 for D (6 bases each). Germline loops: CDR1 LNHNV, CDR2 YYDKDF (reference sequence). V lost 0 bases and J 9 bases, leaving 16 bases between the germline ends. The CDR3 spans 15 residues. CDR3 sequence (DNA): TGTGCCACCAGCAGAGATCTGGAGGGGGAGGACACGCAGTATTTT. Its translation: CATSRDLEGEDTQYF.

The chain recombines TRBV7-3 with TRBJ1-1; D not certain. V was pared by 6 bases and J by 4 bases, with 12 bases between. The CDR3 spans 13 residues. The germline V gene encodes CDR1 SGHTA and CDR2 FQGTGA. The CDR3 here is CASSLDEATEAFF. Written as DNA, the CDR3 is TGTGCCAGCAGTTTGGACGAGGCCACTGAAGCTTTCTTT.

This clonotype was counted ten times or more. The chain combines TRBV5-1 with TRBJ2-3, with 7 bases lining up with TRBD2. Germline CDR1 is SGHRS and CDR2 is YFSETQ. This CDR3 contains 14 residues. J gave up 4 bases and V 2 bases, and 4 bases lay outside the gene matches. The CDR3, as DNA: TGCGCCAGCAGCTTCCAAGCGGGGCCAGATACGCAGTATTTT. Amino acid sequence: CASSFQAGPDTQYF.

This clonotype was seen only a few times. The CDR3 loop is CASSLAGTNNEQFF. DNA of the CDR3: TGTGCCAGCAGCTTAGCAGGGACTAACAATGAGCAGTTCTTC. This chain links TRBV7-2 with TRBJ2-1; TRBD2 matches 7 bases. The trim removed 0 bases at V and 5 bases at J, leaving 1 base unmatched. The CDR3 runs 14 residues. Germline CDR1 SGHTA, CDR2 FQGNSA.

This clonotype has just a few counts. The CDR3 loop is CASSQSRQGWINGYTF. DNA of the CDR3: TGCGCCAGCAGCCAGAGCCGACAGGGTTGGATAAATGGCTACACCTTC. The chain employs TRBV4-3 and TRBJ1-2; 7 nucleotides line up with TRBD1. Germline assignment: CDR1 LGHNA and CDR2 YSLEER. V shed 3 bases and J 6 bases; nucleotides not matched to a gene: 13. The CDR3 spans 16 residues.